A single sample is the source of the 31 T cell receptor beta chains below, sequenced in a study of beta chain features in type 1 diabetes. Regarding the study as a whole: For Type 1 diabetes patients, all four CD4+ subsets carried TCRB CDR3s that were moderately but significantly shorter.

As every portion of the isolated RNA was reverse transcribed, the sequencing read expressed TCRB transcripts. Method: immunoSEQ multiplex PCR; TCRdb's copy keeps in-frame clones and lacks some. In the table there are under 70,000 clones, about 64% of which are singletons. These receptors have no known antigen. Input material: stem cell memory CD4+ T cells from blood. The receptors shown here come from a woman aged 25-40 years with type 1 diabetes.

The chain is built from TRBV9 and TRBJ2-7, with 10 bases identical to TRBD1. The J segment lost 3 bases and the V segment lost 4 bases, leaving 7 bases of the junction unmatched. This CDR3 contains 15 residues. CDR1 is SGDLS, CDR2 YYNGEE, per germline. CDR3 protein: CASSPRTGGNYEQYF. DNA of the CDR3: TGTGCCAGCAGCCCTAGGACAGGGGGAAACTACGAGCAGTACTTC.

The chain joins TRBV19 to TRBJ2-7; 8 nucleotides align to TRBD2. The length of the CDR3 is 16 residues. V trimming: 0 bases; J trimming: 3 bases; junction bases outside the gene matches: 7. Looked up from germline, CDR1 is LNHDA and CDR2 is SQIVND (reference sequence). CDR3 bases: TGTGCCAGTAGTATAGATTTTCTAGCGGGTAGCTACGAGCAGTACTTC. This sequence encodes CASSIDFLAGSYEQYF.

This rearrangement joins TRBV5-1 to TRBJ1-1, with D perhaps TRBD1 (6 bases). This CDR3 is built from 13 residues. The germline V gene encodes CDR1 SGHRS and CDR2 YFSETQ. V dropped 5 bases and J dropped 2 bases, with 10 bases sitting between them. DNA for the CDR3: TGCGCCAGCAGGCAACAGGGAAACACTGAAGCTTTCTTT. Protein product: CASRQQGNTEAFF.

The chain combines TRBV7-8 with TRBJ2-7; 7 positions agree with TRBD2. The CDR3 is 16 residues long. The V and J ends lost 1 base and 0 bases, in that order; junction bases with no gene match: 6. CDR1 is SGHVS and CDR2 is FQNEAQ in the germline V gene. CDR3 amino acids: CASSLGVGGSSYEQYF. CDR3 nucleotide sequence: TGTGCCAGCAGCTTAGGAGTGGGCGGGAGCTCCTACGAGCAGTACTTC.

J is TRBJ1-1 and V is TRBV7-2, with 10 bases lining up with TRBD1. The germline V gene encodes CDR1 SGHTA and CDR2 FQGNSA. V shed 3 bases and J 1 base; nucleotides not matched to a gene: 5. The CDR3 covers 16 residues. The CDR3: CASSLTGGSQNTEAFF. The CDR3 DNA follows: TGTGCCAGCAGCTTGACAGGGGGCTCCCAGAACACTGAAGCTTTCTTT.

This clone was seen only once. The chain carries TRBV15 and TRBJ2-5; 9 bases are shared with TRBD2. CDR1 and CDR2 from the germline V gene are LNHNV and YYDKDF (reference sequence). The CDR3 is 17 amino acids. The junction had 15 bases not matched to a gene; V was cut back by 5 bases and J by 5 bases. CDR3 bases: TGTGCCACCAGCCCCTCGGGCGGCGGGAGGGCTCGGGAGACCCAGTACTTC. It codes for CATSPSGGGRARETQYF.

The chain is built from TRBV29-1 and TRBJ2-1; weak D call: TRBD1 (5 bases). The germline V gene has CDR1 SQVTM and CDR2 ANQGSEA. The V end lost 4 bases, the J end lost 4 bases, and 17 bases lay between the germline ends. The CDR3 contains 15 residues. CDR3 DNA: TGCAGCGTTGTACTTGGGGCCTTCAGGTACAATGAGCAGTTCTTC. Translation gives CSVVLGAFRYNEQFF.

This clone was counted between two and nine times. The chain employs TRBV4-2 and TRBJ2-1; 8 bases are a match to TRBD2. The CDR3 is made up of 15 amino acids. With 5 bases clipped from V and 4 bases from J, the junction kept 7 bases outside the gene matches. Germline CDR1 reads LGHNA; CDR2 reads YNFKEQ. CDR3 region: CASSSAPSGYNEQFF. DNA for the CDR3: TGTGCCAGCAGCTCAGCGCCTAGCGGGTACAATGAGCAGTTCTTC.

The chain has TRBV19 and TRBJ1-1; D is unresolved. CDR3 size: 14 residues. Trimming stripped 3 bases from V and 4 bases from J, with 12 bases between. CDR1 LNHDA and CDR2 SQIVND come from the germline V gene (reference sequence). The CDR3 reads CASSIRSGGTEAFF. Written as DNA, the CDR3 is TGTGCCAGTAGTATTCGTTCCGGTGGCACTGAAGCTTTCTTT.

This sequence joins TRBV5-1 and TRBJ1-5; weak D call: TRBD1 (6 bases). The CDR3 is 14 amino acids. V dropped 8 bases and J dropped 4 bases, with 16 bases sitting between them. The germline V gene encodes CDR1 SGHRS and CDR2 YFSETQ. The CDR3 bases are TGCGCCAGTAGAAAGGGGGAGGGTAATCAGCCCCAGCATTTT. This translates into CASRKGEGNQPQHF.

Worth noting for this clone: At one end the junction does not follow the germline gene, possibly because of a read error. J is TRBJ1-2 and V is TRBV7-9, with a tentative D call TRBD1 (6 bases). Germline V gene sequence: CDR1 SEHNR, CDR2 FQNEAQ (reference sequence). The CDR3 extends over 12 amino acids. As DNA, the CDR3 is TGTGCCAGCAGCTTACGGACAGCGGAGGCCTCCTTC. Protein: CASSLRTAEASF.

This clone was seen a single time. The V and J genes are TRBV28 and TRBJ1-1; D not certain. Trimming removed 5 bases at V and 0 bases at J, with 10 bases between. Germline values: CDR1 MDHEN, CDR2 SYDVKM. The CDR3 consists of 14 residues. The CDR3 here is CASSPQSLNTEAFF. The CDR3 DNA follows: TGTGCCAGCAGTCCCCAGTCCCTGAACACTGAAGCTTTCTTT.

The genes are TRBV5-1 and TRBJ2-3, with 12 bases that match TRBD2. The V gene end was trimmed by 3 bases and the J gene end by 5 bases; junction bases not matched to a gene: 1. Germline V gene data show CDR1 as SGHRS and CDR2 as YFSETQ. The CDR3 consists of 14 residues. The CDR3: CASSSSGGEDTQYF. The CDR3 DNA is TGCGCCAGCAGCTCTAGCGGGGGGGAAGATACGCAGTATTTT.

V usage is TRBV9 and J usage is TRBJ2-5; TRBD2 might be the D (5 bases). The V end lost 4 bases, the J end lost 0 bases, and 13 bases lay between the germline ends. Germline V gives CDR1 SGDLS, CDR2 YYNGEE. The CDR3 is 15 amino acids. The CDR3 is CASSPREGDQETQYF. CDR3 in DNA: TGTGCCAGCAGCCCGAGGGAAGGAGACCAAGAGACCCAGTACTTC.

The chain carries TRBV18 and TRBJ2-7; TRBD2 matches 7 bases. The CDR3 totals 13 residues. Per the germline V gene, CDR1 is KGHSH and CDR2 is LQKENI. V lost 8 bases, J lost 0 bases, and 4 bases stayed unmatched. CDR3: CASEPSGSYEQYF. The CDR3, as DNA: TGTGCCAGCGAACCTAGCGGCTCCTACGAGCAGTACTTC.

This chain uses TRBV7-2 with TRBJ2-4, with TRBD2 as a possible D gene (5 bases). Germline assignment: CDR1 SGHTA and CDR2 FQGNSA. The CDR3 spans 16 residues. Trimming shortened V by 1 base and J by 2 bases, and 12 bases separated the two germline ends. Here the CDR3 reads CASSLGGFKTKNIQYF. CDR3 nucleotides: TGTGCCAGCAGCTTAGGCGGGTTCAAGACCAAAAACATTCAGTACTTC. Together with reference TRBV7-2 and TRBJ2-4, the CDR3 gives the full variable domain: GAGVSQSPSNKVTEKGKDVELRCDPISGHTALYWYRQSLGQGLEFLIYFQGNSAPDKSGLPSDRFSAERTGGSVSTLTIQRTQQEDSAVYLCASSLGGFKTKNIQYFGAGTRLSVL.

The chain couples TRBV10-3 to TRBJ2-4; the match to TRBD1 covers 8 bases. CDR1 and CDR2 from the germline V gene are ENHRY and SYGVKD. V gave up 3 bases and J gave up 9 bases; unmatched junction bases: 16. This CDR3 contains 17 residues. The CDR3 spells CAISDRNVGQDGGIQYF. CDR3 bases: TGTGCCATCAGTGATCGGAACGTGGGACAGGATGGAGGCATTCAGTACTTC.

The rearrangement uses TRBV7-2 and TRBJ2-7, with TRBD1 identical over 7 bases. The CDR3 consists of 13 residues. With 5 bases clipped from V and 6 bases from J, the junction kept 7 bases outside the gene matches. CDR1 and CDR2 (germline): SGHTA, FQGNSA. CDR3: CASSHGQVGEQYF. CDR3 nucleotides: TGTGCCAGCAGCCATGGACAGGTTGGCGAGCAGTACTTC.

The CDR3 spells CASSTLAGEGNIQYF. For the CDR3, the DNA is TGTGCCAGCAGCACCCTAGCGGGAGAGGGAAACATTCAGTACTTC. The chain is built from TRBV2 and TRBJ2-4, with TRBD2 matching over 10 bases. CDR1 and CDR2 from the germline V gene are SNHLY and FYNNEI. Unmatched junction bases numbered 8, after V lost 6 bases and J lost 6 bases. CDR3 length: 15 residues.

V gene TRBV27 combines with J gene TRBJ1-1, with 7 positions matching TRBD1. The J segment lost 7 bases and the V segment lost 1 base, leaving 6 bases of the junction unmatched. Germline V gene lookup returns CDR1 MNHEY and CDR2 SMNVEV (reference sequence). This CDR3 spans 14 amino acids. In nucleotides, the CDR3 is TGTGCCAGCAGTTTATGGGGGACAGAGGGTGAAGCTTTCTTT. Translating gives CASSLWGTEGEAFF.

The table lists this clone with a few counts. The chain recombines TRBV7-9 with TRBJ2-3; 10 bases fit TRBD2. Germline lookup yields CDR1 SEHNR and CDR2 FQNEAQ (reference sequence). Trimming removed 3 bases from V and 4 bases from J; junction bases left unmatched: 10. This CDR3 is 17 amino acids long. In DNA, the CDR3 is TGTGCCAGCAGCTTTCCAAGCGGGAGGGCCGGGTCAGATACGCAGTATTTT. Protein product: CASSFPSGRAGSDTQYF.

This clone came up a few times. The rearrangement links TRBV19 to TRBJ1-1, with TRBD1 identical over 7 bases. V gave up 7 bases and J gave up 4 bases; unmatched junction bases: 15. CDR1 and CDR2 (germline): LNHDA, SQIVND (reference sequence). The CDR3 is 16 amino acids. The CDR3 loop reads CASTLRGQAWATEAFF. CDR3 sequence (DNA): TGTGCCAGTACCTTGAGAGGACAGGCCTGGGCCACTGAAGCTTTCTTT.

This clone was picked up a small number of times. CDR3 residues: CASSLVGAETQYF. The CDR3 DNA sequence: TGTGCCAGCAGCTTAGTTGGGGCCGAGACCCAGTACTTC. V usage is TRBV7-9 and J usage is TRBJ2-5; perhaps TRBD1 as D (5 bases). The ends were cut back, 1 base at V and 5 bases at J, with 8 bases in the middle. Germline V gene data show CDR1 as SEHNR and CDR2 as FQNEAQ (reference sequence). CDR3 length equals 13 residues.

A single count supports this clone. V and J are TRBV19 and TRBJ2-5; TRBD1 matches at 10 bases. With V trimmed by 5 bases and J by 7 bases, 10 bases remained unmatched. This CDR3 spans 15 amino acids. CDR1 LNHDA and CDR2 SQIVND come from the germline V gene (reference sequence). CDR3 protein: CASSFQTGGLGTQYF. CDR3 nucleotide sequence: TGTGCCAGTAGTTTTCAGACAGGGGGCTTGGGGACCCAGTACTTC.

This sequence joins TRBV9 and TRBJ2-1, with D possibly TRBD2 on 5 matching bases. V was clipped by 4 bases and J by 0 bases, with 14 bases between them. This CDR3 spans 16 amino acids. Per the germline V gene, CDR1 is SGDLS and CDR2 is YYNGEE. CDR3 DNA: TGTGCCAGCAGCCCCGTAAGACTAAGCTCCTACAATGAGCAGTTCTTC. Translated, it gives CASSPVRLSSYNEQFF.

This clone was counted between two and nine times. This chain connects TRBV19 to TRBJ2-5, with TRBD2 identical over 10 bases. CDR1 and CDR2 from the germline V gene are LNHDA and SQIVND (reference sequence). Trimming took 10 bases from V and 5 from J; bases not matched to a gene: 4. This CDR3 region has 12 residues. The CDR3 sequence: CATRTSGETQYF. The CDR3 nucleotides are TGTGCCACCAGGACTAGCGGCGAGACCCAGTACTTC.

The chain links TRBV6-5 to TRBJ2-1; no clear D gene. The CDR3 totals 15 residues. Germline CDR1 MNHEY, CDR2 SVGAGI. Trimming left V 0 bases short and J 0 bases short, with 6 bases between. The CDR3 is CASSYSPVSYNEQFF. DNA for the CDR3: TGTGCCAGCAGTTACTCGCCGGTCTCCTACAATGAGCAGTTCTTC.

This clone was seen a few times. V is TRBV9 and J is TRBJ2-5; TRBD2 matches at 10 bases. Judging by the DNA end, TRBJ2-7 fits better; the J call may be wrong. This CDR3 region has 15 residues. Germline CDR1 reads SGDLS; CDR2 reads YYNGEE. The DNA for the CDR3 is TGTGCCAGCAGCCCCGTCCAGCGGGAGGGATACGAGCAGTACTTC. Translation gives CASSPVQREGYEQYF.

The chain links TRBV6-6 to TRBJ2-7, with unresolved D. The CDR3 extends over 13 amino acids. Trimming removed 7 bases at V and 7 bases at J, with 17 bases between. CDR1 is MNHNY, CDR2 SVGAGI, per germline (reference sequence). CDR3 coding DNA: TGTGCCAGCACCTCGCCGTCCCAGGTAGAGCAGTACTTC. Its protein is CASTSPSQVEQYF.

V gene TRBV4-1 combines with J gene TRBJ2-6; 13 bases line up with TRBD2. V lost 4 bases, J lost 5 bases, and 8 bases stayed unmatched. The V gene's germline CDR1 is MGHRA and CDR2 YSYEKL. The CDR3 totals 18 residues. DNA for the CDR3: TGCGCCAGCAGCCGCGGACTAGCGGGAGTATTCAGGGCCAACGTCCTGACTTTC. Amino acids: CASSRGLAGVFRANVLTF.

The chain links TRBV30 to TRBJ2-2; 13 bases align to TRBD2. The CDR3 is made up of 16 amino acids. Unmatched junction bases numbered 1, after V lost 2 bases and J lost 1 base. Per germline, CDR1 GTSNPN and CDR2 SVGIG (reference sequence). For the CDR3, the DNA is TGTGCCTGGAGTCGGACTAGCGGGAGGAACACCGGGGAGCTGTTTTTT. It specifies CAWSRTSGRNTGELFF.